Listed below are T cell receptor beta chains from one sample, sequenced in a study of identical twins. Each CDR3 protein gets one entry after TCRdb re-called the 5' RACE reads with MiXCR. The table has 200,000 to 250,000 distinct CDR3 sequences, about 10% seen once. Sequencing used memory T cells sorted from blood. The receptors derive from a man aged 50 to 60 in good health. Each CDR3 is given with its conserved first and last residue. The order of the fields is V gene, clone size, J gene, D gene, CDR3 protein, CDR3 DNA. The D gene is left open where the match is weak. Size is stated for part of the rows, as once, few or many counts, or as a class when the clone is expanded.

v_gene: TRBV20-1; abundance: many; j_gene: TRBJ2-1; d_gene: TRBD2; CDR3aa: CSARVLAGGSYNEQFF; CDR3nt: TGCAGTGCTAGAGTATTAGCGGGGGGGTCCTACAATGAGCAGTTCTTC
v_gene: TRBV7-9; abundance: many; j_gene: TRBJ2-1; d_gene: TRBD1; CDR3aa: CASSITSGQGSNNEQFF; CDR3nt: TGTGCCAGCAGTATCACTTCGGGACAGGGATCCAACAATGAGCAGTTCTTC
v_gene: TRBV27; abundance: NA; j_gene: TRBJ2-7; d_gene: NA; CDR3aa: CASSYRRGLYEQYF; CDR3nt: TGTGCCAGCAGTTATAGGAGGGGCCTCTACGAGCAGTACTTC
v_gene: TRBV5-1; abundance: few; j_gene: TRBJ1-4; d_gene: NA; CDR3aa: CASSRDWSEKLFF; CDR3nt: TGCGCCAGCAGCCGGGACTGGTCTGAAAAACTGTTTTTT
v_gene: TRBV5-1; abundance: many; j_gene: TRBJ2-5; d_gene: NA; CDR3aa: CASSLGGAPGGTQYF; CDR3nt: TGCGCCAGCAGCTTGGGAGGGGCACCTGGTGGGACCCAGTACTTC
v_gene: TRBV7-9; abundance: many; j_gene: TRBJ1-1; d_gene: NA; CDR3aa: CASSWSTEAFF; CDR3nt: TGTGCCAGCAGTTGGAGTACTGAAGCTTTCTTT
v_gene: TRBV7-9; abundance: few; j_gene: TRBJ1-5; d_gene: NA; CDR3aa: CASSSGEGFQPQHF; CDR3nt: TGTGCCAGCAGCTCAGGGGAAGGTTTTCAGCCCCAGCATTTT
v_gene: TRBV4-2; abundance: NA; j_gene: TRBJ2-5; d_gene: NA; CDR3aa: CASSQSLVEGEETQYF; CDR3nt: TGTGCCAGCAGCCAAAGCCTAGTCGAGGGGGAAGAGACCCAGTACTTC
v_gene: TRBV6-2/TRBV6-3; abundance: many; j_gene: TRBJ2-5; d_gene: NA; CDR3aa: CASRRRIRPQETQYF; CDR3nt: TGTGCCAGCAGAAGAAGGATACGGCCCCAAGAGACCCAGTACTTC
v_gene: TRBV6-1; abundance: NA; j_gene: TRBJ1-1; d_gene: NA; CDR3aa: CASREGGYTEAFF; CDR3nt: TGTGCCAGCAGAGAAGGGGGTTACACTGAAGCTTTCTTT
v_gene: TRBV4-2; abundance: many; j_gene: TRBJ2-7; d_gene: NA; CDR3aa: CASSQEPGDYEQYF; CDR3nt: TGTGCCAGCAGCCAAGAACCGGGGGACTACGAGCAGTACTTC
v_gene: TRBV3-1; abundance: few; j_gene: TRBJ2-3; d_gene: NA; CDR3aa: CASSQDSRVGTQYF; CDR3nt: TGTGCCAGCAGCCAAGATAGTAGGGTTGGTACGCAGTATTTT
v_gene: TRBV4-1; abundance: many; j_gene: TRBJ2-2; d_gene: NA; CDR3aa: CASSRTGSNTGELFF; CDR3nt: TGCGCCAGCAGCAGAACCGGGAGCAACACCGGGGAGCTGTTTTTT
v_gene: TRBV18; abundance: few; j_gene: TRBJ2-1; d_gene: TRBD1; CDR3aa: CASSLSTGLMNNEQFF; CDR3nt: TGTGCCAGCTCACTTTCGACAGGGTTGATGAACAATGAGCAGTTCTTC
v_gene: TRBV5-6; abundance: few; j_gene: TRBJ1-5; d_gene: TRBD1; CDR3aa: CASSLAGQGSWEPQHF; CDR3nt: TGTGCCAGCAGCTTGGCGGGACAGGGGTCGTGGGAGCCCCAGCATTTT
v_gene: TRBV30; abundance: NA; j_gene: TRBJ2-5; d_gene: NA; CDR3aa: CAWAAGFQETQYF; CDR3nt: TGTGCCTGGGCCGCCGGGTTCCAAGAGACCCAGTACTTC
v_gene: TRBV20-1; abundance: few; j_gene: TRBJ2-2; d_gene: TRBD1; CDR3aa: CSAQGQGVGGELFF; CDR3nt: TGCAGTGCTCAGGGACAGGGAGTTGGCGGGGAGCTGTTTTTT
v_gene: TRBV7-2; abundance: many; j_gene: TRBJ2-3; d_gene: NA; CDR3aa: CASSLVVASRSTDTQYF; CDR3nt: TGTGCCAGCAGCTTAGTCGTGGCTAGTCGCAGCACAGATACGCAGTATTTT
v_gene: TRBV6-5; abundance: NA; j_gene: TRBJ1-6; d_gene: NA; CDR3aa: CASSYIPTGFPLHF; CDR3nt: TGTGCCAGCAGTTACATTCCTACAGGATTCCCCCTCCACTTT
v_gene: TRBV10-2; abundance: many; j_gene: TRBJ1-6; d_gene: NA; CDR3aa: CASSGTNNSPLHF; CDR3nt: TGCGCCAGCAGTGGGACGAATAATTCACCCCTCCACTTT
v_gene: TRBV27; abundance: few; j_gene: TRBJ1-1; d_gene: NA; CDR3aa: CASSIGGWDTEAFF; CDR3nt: TGTGCCAGCAGTATAGGGGGTTGGGACACTGAAGCTTTCTTT
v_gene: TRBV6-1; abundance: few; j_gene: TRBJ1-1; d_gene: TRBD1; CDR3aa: CASSLLSGQGAPGEAFF; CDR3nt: TGTGCCAGCAGTCTCTTGTCGGGACAGGGGGCCCCGGGTGAAGCTTTCTTT
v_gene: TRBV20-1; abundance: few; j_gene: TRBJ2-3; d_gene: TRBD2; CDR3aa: CSASALAGDTDTQYF; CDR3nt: TGCAGTGCTAGCGCACTAGCGGGTGACACAGATACGCAGTATTTT
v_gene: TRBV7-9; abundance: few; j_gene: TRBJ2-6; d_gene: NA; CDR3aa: CASSERGTGANVLTF; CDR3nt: TGTGCCAGCAGCGAGAGGGGGACTGGGGCCAACGTCCTGACTTTC
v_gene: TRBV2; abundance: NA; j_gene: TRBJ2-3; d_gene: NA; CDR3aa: CASKGDGDTQYF; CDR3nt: TGTGCCAGCAAGGGGGATGGAGATACGCAGTATTTT
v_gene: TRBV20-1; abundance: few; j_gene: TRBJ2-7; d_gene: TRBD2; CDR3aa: CSIEKLAREQYF; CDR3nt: TGCAGTATCGAAAAACTAGCGCGGGAGCAGTACTTC
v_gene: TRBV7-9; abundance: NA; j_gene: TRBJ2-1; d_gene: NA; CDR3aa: CASSFGSMLYNEQFF; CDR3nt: TGTGCCAGCAGCTTTGGGTCAATGTTGTACAATGAGCAGTTCTTC
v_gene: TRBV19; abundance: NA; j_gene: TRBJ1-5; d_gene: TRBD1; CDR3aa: CASSIEGGGFRPQHF; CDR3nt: TGTGCCAGTAGTATAGAAGGGGGCGGTTTTCGGCCCCAGCATTTT
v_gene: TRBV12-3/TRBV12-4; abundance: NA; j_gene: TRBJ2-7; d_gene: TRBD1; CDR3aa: CASSQATGARYEQYF; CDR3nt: TGTGCCAGCAGCCAAGCGACAGGGGCCAGGTACGAGCAGTACTTC
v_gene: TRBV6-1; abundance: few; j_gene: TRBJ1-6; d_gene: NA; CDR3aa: CASTRTVNSPLHF; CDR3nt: TGTGCCAGCACCAGGACAGTTAATTCACCCCTCCACTTT
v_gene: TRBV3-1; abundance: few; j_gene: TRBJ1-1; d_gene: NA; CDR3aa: CASSQMGLTTAEAFF; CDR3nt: TGTGCCAGCAGCCAAATGGGACTTACGACTGCTGAAGCTTTCTTT
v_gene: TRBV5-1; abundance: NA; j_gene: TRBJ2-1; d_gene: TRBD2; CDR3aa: CASGPSSGRSYNEQFF; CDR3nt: TGCGCCAGCGGACCCTCTAGCGGGAGGTCCTACAATGAGCAGTTCTTC
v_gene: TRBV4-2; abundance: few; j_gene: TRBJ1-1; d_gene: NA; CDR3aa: CASSQGPNLGNTEAFF; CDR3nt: TGTGCCAGCAGCCAAGGGCCCAATCTGGGGAACACTGAAGCTTTCTTT
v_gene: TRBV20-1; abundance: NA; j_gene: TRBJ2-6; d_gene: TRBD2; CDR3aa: CSTSGGYCGANVLTF; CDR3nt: TGCAGTACTAGCGGGGGTTACTGTGGGGCCAACGTCCTGACTTTC
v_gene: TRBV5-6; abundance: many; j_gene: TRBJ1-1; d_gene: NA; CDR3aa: CASSFLGMNTEAFF; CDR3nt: TGTGCCAGCAGCTTTTTGGGCATGAACACTGAAGCTTTCTTT
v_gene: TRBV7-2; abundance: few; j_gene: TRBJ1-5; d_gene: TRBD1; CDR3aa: CASSFAQGYQPQHF; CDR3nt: TGTGCCAGCAGCTTCGCACAGGGGTATCAGCCCCAGCATTTT
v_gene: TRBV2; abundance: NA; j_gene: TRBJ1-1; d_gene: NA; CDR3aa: CASSVSANTEAFF; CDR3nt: TGTGCCAGCAGTGTTTCGGCGAACACTGAAGCTTTCTTT
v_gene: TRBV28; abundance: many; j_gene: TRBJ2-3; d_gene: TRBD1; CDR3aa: CASSPTGRTDTQYF; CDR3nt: TGTGCCAGCAGTCCGACAGGGCGCACAGATACGCAGTATTTT
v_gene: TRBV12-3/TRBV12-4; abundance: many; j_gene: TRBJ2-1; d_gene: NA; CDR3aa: CASSLQAGSYNEQFF; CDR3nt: TGTGCCAGCAGTTTGCAGGCGGGATCCTACAATGAGCAGTTCTTC